Listed here are 19 T cell receptor beta chains from one sample, sequenced in a study of preoperative IRX-2 immunotherapy in early breast cancer (dated by TCRdb to the late 2010s). The treatment or condition label, read with the paper, signifies: preoperative locoregional IRX-2 cytokine immunotherapy. Library prep was done by the immunoSEQ multiplex PCR assay. TCRdb mirrors the immuneACCESS table, restricted to in-frame sequences. Some clones are absent from its copies; in checked studies, under half trace to an unresolved V gene, and the reason for the others is unknown. The sample has fewer than 25,000 clones on record, 70% to 90% of them singletons. The ten largest clones take up approximately 30% of the sample. Sequencing was performed on tumor tissue, taken after IRX-2 immunotherapy. The receptor source for this set is a human donor with breast cancer.

This clone appeared once. The rearrangement links TRBV6-1 to TRBJ1-2; D remains unclear. This CDR3 is built from 11 residues. In germline, CDR1 is MNHNS, CDR2 SASEGT. The V end was cut by 9 bases, the J end by 4 bases, with 9 bases between. CDR3: CASPGFYGYTF. DNA for the CDR3: TGTGCCAGTCCCGGGTTCTATGGCTACACCTTC.

This chain links TRBV27 with TRBJ1-4; a possible D gene is TRBD1 (6 bases). Germline V gene data show CDR1 as MNHEY and CDR2 as SMNVEV (reference sequence). This CDR3 region has 18 residues. Trimming pared 6 bases from V and 8 bases from J, leaving 28 bases between. The CDR3: CASSSKGSVRRGGEKLFF. The CDR3 nucleotides are TGTGCCAGCAGCTCAAAGGGTTCTGTCCGCAGGGGAGGAGAAAAACTGTTTTTT.

This clone was seen only once. This sequence joins TRBV7-8 and TRBJ2-7; 9 nucleotides line up with TRBD1. The germline CDR1 and CDR2 sequences are SGHVS and FQNEAQ. This CDR3 is 18 amino acids long. V was clipped by 4 bases and J by 9 bases; unmatched bases: 22. This CDR3 is CASSSWDRVLFAGRSQYF. The DNA of the CDR3 is TGTGCCAGCAGCTCCTGGGACAGGGTATTATTCGCGGGGAGATCGCAGTACTTC.

The chain uses TRBV11-2 and TRBJ2-5; 7 bases fit TRBD2. The CDR3 has 17 residues. Germline CDR1 SGHAT, CDR2 FQNNGV. V dropped 5 bases and J dropped 9; count of bases not matched to a gene: 21. The CDR3 bases are TGTGCCAGCAGCCCTCTGGGGTGGGAAGCGACTGCGGGGGCCCAGTACTTC. Protein sequence: CASSPLGWEATAGAQYF.

V gene TRBV7-9 combines with J gene TRBJ2-6; possibly TRBD1 for D (6 bases). Trimming took off 1 base at V and 3 bases at J, with 7 bases between the two ends. Germline CDR1 reads SEHNR; CDR2 reads FQNEAQ (reference sequence). The CDR3 length is 15 residues. CDR3 in amino acids: CASSLGGGGANVLTF. CDR3 bases: TGTGCCAGCAGCTTAGGAGGGGGTGGGGCCAACGTCCTGACTTTC.

The CDR3 loop reads CASSPSRPNYGYTF. CDR3 DNA sequence: TGTGCCAGCAGTCCGAGCAGGCCTAACTATGGCTACACCTTC. This chain uses TRBV28 with TRBJ1-2; D remains ambiguous. The CDR3 contains 14 residues. V lost 5 bases, J lost 0 bases, and 10 bases lay in between. Per germline, CDR1 MDHEN and CDR2 SYDVKM.

The J gene is TRBJ2-1, the V gene TRBV5-1; possibly TRBD1 for D (6 bases). This CDR3 is built from 15 residues. V lost 0 bases, J lost 0 bases, and 7 bases lay in between. Germline V lookup: CDR1 SGHRS, CDR2 YFSETQ. CDR3 residues: CASSLAGDSYNEQFF. The CDR3 coding sequence is TGCGCCAGCAGCTTGGCAGGGGACTCCTACAATGAGCAGTTCTTC.

This chain uses TRBV7-9 with TRBJ1-2; tentatively, D is TRBD1 (6 bases). CDR1 and CDR2 from the germline V gene are SEHNR and FQNEAQ (reference sequence). The ends were cut back, 0 bases at V and 4 bases at J, with 6 bases in the middle. The CDR3 runs 13 residues. CDR3 sequence: CASSLAGGYGYTF. The CDR3 DNA reads as TGTGCCAGCAGCTTAGCAGGGGGCTATGGCTACACCTTC.

This chain links TRBV6-6 with TRBJ2-1, with 7 bases lining up with TRBD2. The germline gives CDR1 MNHNY, CDR2 SVGAGI (reference sequence). V lost 0 bases to trimming and J lost 5 bases; unmatched junction nucleotides: 4. This CDR3 has 15 residues. The CDR3 nucleotides read TGTGCCAGCAGTTACTCGGGGCTAGCGGACAATGAGCAGTTCTTC. It encodes CASSYSGLADNEQFF.

V gene TRBV7-9 combines with J gene TRBJ1-1; no reliable D call. Trimming left V 5 bases short and J 2 bases short, with 9 bases between. There are 13 residues in the CDR3. Per germline, CDR1 SEHNR and CDR2 FQNEAQ (reference sequence). CDR3 nucleotide sequence: TGTGCCAGCAGCCAATACACCAACACTGAAGCTTTCTTT. It codes for CASSQYTNTEAFF.

J is TRBJ1-1 and V is TRBV6-1, with D possibly being TRBD1 (6 bases). The ends were cut back, 2 bases at V and 3 bases at J, with 19 bases in the middle. CDR3 size: 17 residues. Germline lookup yields CDR1 MNHNS and CDR2 SASEGT. The CDR3 protein is CASSEQVGHTVDTEAFF. CDR3 DNA: TGTGCCAGCAGTGAACAGGTGGGACACACCGTTGACACTGAAGCTTTCTTT.

The gene calls are TRBV2 and TRBJ2-3; D may be TRBD2 (6 bases). Germline V CDR1 and CDR2: SNHLY, FYNNEI. The CDR3 is 17 residues long. V was trimmed by 6 bases and J by 2 bases, leaving 21 bases between them. CDR3 bases: TGTGCCAGCAGCCCCGGCGGTGTGGGACTCGACACAGATACGCAGTATTTT. This sequence encodes CASSPGGVGLDTDTQYF.

The chain employs TRBV4-1 and TRBJ2-7, with D uncertain. The germline gives CDR1 MGHRA, CDR2 YSYEKL. The CDR3 spans 13 residues. The ends were cut back, 0 bases at V and 4 bases at J, with 7 bases in the middle. CDR3 sequence (DNA): TGCGCCAGCAGCCAAGATAGTTTTTACGAGCAGTACTTC. The encoded protein is CASSQDSFYEQYF.

The rearrangement joins TRBV15 to TRBJ1-6; maybe TRBD1 (5 bases). The CDR3 is made up of 16 amino acids. Trimming took 3 bases from V and 8 from J, leaving 17 bases between them. Germline-derived CDR1 and CDR2 are LNHNV and YYDKDF (reference sequence). In DNA form, the CDR3 reads TGTGCCACCAGCAGCTTCAGTCAGGGTTTTGATTCACCCCTCCACTTT. The encoded protein is CATSSFSQGFDSPLHF.

The chain is built from TRBV2 and TRBJ2-3; the match to TRBD1 covers 8 bases. Germline values: CDR1 SNHLY, CDR2 FYNNEI. V shed 7 bases and J 2 bases; nucleotides not matched to a gene: 17. The CDR3 consists of 18 residues. This chain's CDR3 is CASNLEWTGSPLTDTQYF. For the CDR3, the DNA is TGTGCCAGCAATCTCGAGTGGACAGGGAGTCCCCTCACAGATACGCAGTATTTT. Based on the CDR3 plus reference TRBV2 and TRBJ2-3, the full variable domain is EPEVTQTPSHQVTQMGQEVILRCVPISNHLYFYWYRQILGQKVEFLVSFYNNEISEKSEIFDDQFSVERPDGSNFTLKIRSTKLEDSAMYFCASNLEWTGSPLTDTQYFGPGTRLTVL.

The chain uses TRBV5-1 and TRBJ1-6; D unclear. This CDR3 is 13 amino acids long. Germline V gives CDR1 SGHRS, CDR2 YFSETQ. With 5 bases removed from V and 1 base from J, the gap between germline ends came to 4 bases. CDR3 nucleotide sequence: TGCGCCAGCAGGGAATCCTATAATTCACCCCTCCACTTT. Translating it yields CASRESYNSPLHF.

This clone appeared a single time. The CDR3 coding sequence is TGTGCCAGCAGCTCCAAGAGTTTTATGAATACCGGGGAGCTGTTTTTT. Its protein is CASSSKSFMNTGELFF. The chain has TRBV13 and TRBJ2-2; D gene unclear. Between the trimmed V and J ends, which lost 4 bases and 5 bases, there was a span of 17 bases. This CDR3 has 16 amino acids. Germline-derived CDR1 and CDR2 are PRHDT and FYEKMQ (reference sequence).

The chain combines TRBV10-1 with TRBJ1-5, with D uncertain. V lost 8 bases and J lost 0, with 20 bases in between. CDR3 length: 17 amino acids. From germline, CDR1 is WNHNN and CDR2 SYGVQD (reference sequence). As DNA, the CDR3 is TGCGCCAGCCCACTACTGAGACAAGTAGATAGCAATCAGCCCCAGCATTTT. Its protein product is CASPLLRQVDSNQPQHF.

This clone was seen once. The V call is TRBV5-1, the J call TRBJ1-4; D is possibly TRBD1 (5 bases). Trimming removed 1 base at V and 6 bases at J, with 16 bases between. This CDR3 is built from 16 residues. Germline V gene sequence: CDR1 SGHRS, CDR2 YFSETQ. DNA for the CDR3: TGCGCCAGCAGCTTGCAGGGCGCACCAGAAGATGAAAAACTGTTTTTT. Its protein is CASSLQGAPEDEKLFF.